The 11 T cell receptor beta chains given below trace back to one sample, sequenced in a study of cytomegalovirus exposure and HLA in healthy donors (dated by TCRdb to about 2017). The library relied on the immunoSEQ multiplex PCR assay. For the multiplex PCR, a mixture combining 60 forward primers for TCR Vbeta segments and 13 reverse primers for TCR Jbeta segments was used. Not all clones reach the TCRdb copy of this immuneACCESS table, which keeps in-frame sequences only. Checked studies attribute under half of the gap to unresolved V genes and leave the rest unexplained. This sample is represented by about 190,000 clones; roughly 80% of them were singletons. The ten biggest clones cover 6.3% of the sample. Sequenced sample: PBMCs. Every receptor here comes from a man between 40 and 49 years old in good health and CMV-seropositive.

This clone was recorded a few times. The chain recombines TRBV7-9 with TRBJ1-6, with D maybe TRBD1 (6 bases). Trimming removed 5 bases from V and 7 bases from J, with 15 bases in between. Germline V gene sequence: CDR1 SEHNR, CDR2 FQNEAQ (reference sequence). The CDR3 has 15 residues. The CDR3 region is CASSPWDNENSPLHF. The DNA of the CDR3 is TGTGCCAGCAGCCCGTGGGACAACGAAAATTCACCCCTCCACTTT.

J is TRBJ1-5 and V is TRBV19, with TRBD1 matching over 9 bases. The CDR3 is made up of 15 amino acids. V trimming: 3 bases; J trimming: 7 bases; junction bases outside the gene matches: 7. Germline V gene lookup returns CDR1 LNHDA and CDR2 SQIVND (reference sequence). The CDR3: CASSIYRGPLQPQHF. CDR3 bases: TGTGCCAGTAGTATCTACAGGGGGCCTTTACAGCCCCAGCATTTT.

The V gene is TRBV19, the J gene TRBJ2-7, with 8 bases aligning to TRBD2. There are 14 residues in the CDR3. J lost 2 bases, V lost 1 base, and 1 base had no gene match. Looked up from germline, CDR1 is LNHDA and CDR2 is SQIVND (reference sequence). DNA of the CDR3: TGTGCCAGTAGTATAGTAGCGGGAACCTACGAGCAGTACTTC. Translation gives CASSIVAGTYEQYF.

This chain uses TRBV7-2 with TRBJ1-2, with 9 positions matching TRBD1. Losses at the gene ends were 3 bases for V and 8 bases for J; bases not matched to a gene: 10. Germline loops: CDR1 SGHTA, CDR2 FQGNSA. The CDR3 totals 15 residues. The CDR3 bases are TGTGCCAGCAGCTTGGTGACAGGGGGAGCTCGAGGCTACACCTTC. Protein: CASSLVTGGARGYTF. Full variable domain (missing parts from reference TRBV7-2 and TRBJ1-2): GAGVSQSPSNKVTEKGKDVELRCDPISGHTALYWYRQSLGQGLEFLIYFQGNSAPDKSGLPSDRFSAERTGGSVSTLTIQRTQQEDSAVYLCASSLVTGGARGYTFGSGTRLTVV.

V usage is TRBV5-1 and J usage is TRBJ1-6; 8 bases are shared with TRBD1. From germline, CDR1 is SGHRS and CDR2 YFSETQ. The CDR3 covers 16 residues. V lost 2 bases, J lost 9 bases, and 10 bases stayed unmatched. The CDR3 DNA reads TGCGCCAGCAGCTTCTTGGGGCAGGGGGCACCTTCACCCCTCCACTTT. Amino acid sequence: CASSFLGQGAPSPLHF.

The rearrangement links TRBV2 to TRBJ1-5, with D possibly TRBD1 on 5 matching bases. V lost 6 bases to trimming and J lost 3 bases, with 12 bases between them. CDR3 length: 14 residues. The V gene's germline CDR1 is SNHLY and CDR2 FYNNEI. In DNA, the CDR3 is TGTGCCAGCAGAGATTCAGGGTCCAATCAGCCCCAGCATTTT. This sequence encodes CASRDSGSNQPQHF.

This chain links TRBV5-1 with TRBJ2-3, with D possibly TRBD2 on 5 matching bases. Germline V gene sequence: CDR1 SGHRS, CDR2 YFSETQ. Trimming took 0 bases from V and 4 from J, leaving 12 bases between them. The CDR3 extends over 15 amino acids. CDR3 sequence reads: CASSLAGDEADTQYF. CDR3 nucleotides: TGCGCCAGCAGCTTGGCCGGGGATGAGGCAGATACGCAGTATTTT.

This chain links TRBV6-4 with TRBJ2-1, with a weak D call TRBD2 (6 bases). This CDR3 contains 14 residues. CDR1 is MRHNA, CDR2 SNTAGT, per germline. V lost 4 bases and J lost 1, with 8 bases in between. Written as DNA, the CDR3 is TGTGCCAGCAGTGTCGCGGGATCCTACAATGAGCAGTTCTTC. Translation gives CASSVAGSYNEQFF.

V and J are TRBV18 and TRBJ2-2, with a possible D match to TRBD2 (6 bases). The length of the CDR3 is 14 residues. Between the trimmed V and J ends, which lost 8 bases and 2 bases, there was a span of 12 bases. CDR1 is KGHSH, CDR2 LQKENI, per germline. The CDR3 loop reads CASAPGLNTGELFF. CDR3 bases: TGTGCCAGCGCCCCGGGACTCAACACCGGGGAGCTGTTTTTT.

The genes are TRBV7-9 and TRBJ2-7, with 11 bases fitting TRBD2. This CDR3 comprises 13 residues. V shed 5 bases and J 7 bases; nucleotides not matched to a gene: 4. Germline-derived CDR1 and CDR2 are SEHNR and FQNEAQ (reference sequence). The CDR3 loop reads CASSLLAGDEQYF. CDR3 coding DNA: TGTGCCAGCAGCCTACTAGCGGGGGATGAGCAGTACTTC.

The V and J genes are TRBV6-5 and TRBJ2-3, with 7 nucleotides matching TRBD2. The CDR3 runs 15 residues. Germline V gene lookup returns CDR1 MNHEY and CDR2 SVGAGI. With 2 bases clipped from V and 6 bases from J, the junction kept 8 bases outside the gene matches. CDR3 nucleotides: TGTGCCAGCAGTTACCGGGGACGGGGGGTCGATACGCAGTATTTT. It is translated as CASSYRGRGVDTQYF.